This T cell receptor beta chain was identified during a study of identical twins (dated by TCRdb to the mid-2010s). Regarding the study in general: The study deep-sequenced TCR alpha and beta repertoires from monozygotic twins, unrelated adults of various ages and cord blood to test whether fetal clonotypes persist. Replicate twin experiments were performed at different times using different library preparation protocols to rule out contamination.

What the work shows at the level of the full study, not this receptor alone: Conclusions relied on cross-sectional statistical analysis, since the same donors could not be followed over many years. Zero-insertion analyses could be partly confounded by invariant T cells such as MAIT and iNKT, although diverse VJ usage argued against such confounding for most clonotypes. A weaker excess of twin sharing was found in beta out-of-frame sequences because the signal-to-noise ratio was lowered by fewer shared sequences. Out-of-frame TCR alpha sequences shared between twins showed an excess of low generation-probability sequences compared with coincidental sharing between unrelated individuals. In monozygotic twins, recombination models systematically underestimated out-of-frame TCR alpha sharing, but the models matched the sharing seen between unrelated individuals. Fewer insertions were carried by abundant cord blood beta clonotypes, a similar but weaker trend appeared in young adult naive repertoires, and no such trend appeared in memory repertoires.

V is pared back by 4 bases and J by 0 bases, with 22 bases lying between the germline termini. There are 18 amino acids in the CDR3, from cysteine to phenylalanine inclusive. Only the CDR3 region is kept as DNA, spanning 54 bases read in frame from base 1. In the germline V gene, CDR1 corresponds to SGHAT and CDR2 to FQNNGV. Every donor in the study was a healthy Caucasian. The twin cohort comprised three pairs of female monozygotic twins, all aged about 18 to 29 years. RNA for TCR libraries was isolated from peripheral blood mononuclear cells. Libraries were built with 5' RACE. For sequencing, an Illumina HiSeq 2000 was employed. A universal primer binding site was added through template switching, and the final cDNA carried a unique molecular identifier so that TCR cDNA molecules could be counted accurately. Specific primers in the conserved constant-segment region were used to synthesize first-strand cDNA for the TCR alpha and beta chains. Each cDNA library was double barcoded, with a SMART-Mk sample barcode plus Illumina barcodes, to control for contamination. TruSeq adapter sequences along with Illumina sample barcodes were introduced in two successive PCR steps. The Illumina HiSeq platform was used with custom primers to sequence TCR alpha and beta cDNA libraries. In the paper's pipeline: Unique molecular identifiers were extracted from raw reads with MiGEC, and CDR3 positions were determined with MiXCR. Recombination models were inferred per individual with the repgenHMM and IGoR tools using an EM algorithm. The analysis of shared clonotypes was done with the tcR package in R, with sharing normalized by the product of cloneset sizes. Out-of-frame nonproductive sequences were analyzed to study raw recombination free of thymic and clonal selection effects. The public reads were reprocessed in TCRdb via fastp at Q25 and MiXCR, keeping in-frame beta chains. Records with the same CDR3 protein are collapsed into one entry carrying the most frequent genes and DNA. TCRdb assigned the V and J calls; the authors' analysis was not used. The sample table holds hundreds of thousands of distinct CDR3 sequences, of which roughly an eighth were seen once. Around 1.6% of the sample is in the top ten clones.

This clonotype was detected ten times or more. It has no known antigen specificity. No per-base quality is available; no much larger clone lies one base away. This sample was shared with a second study, whose subject was yellow fever vaccine responses in identical twins. Looking at the second paper: The T cell response to vaccination in identical twins was reported by the authors to appear partly convergent and partly personalized. The study precisely tracked vaccine-responding T cell clones in identical twins.

The material sequenced was PBMCs. The chain is assembled from TRBV11-2 and TRBJ2-7; the D assignment is uncertain and may be TRBD1 or TRBD2, with 6 bases supporting each. The receptor's source is a woman between 18 and 29 years old in good health. The DNA sequence is given as TGTGCCAGCAGCTCCAGGGGAGGTTCCGGGACATTCTCCTACGAGCAGTACTTC. Its amino acids are CASSSRGGSGTFSYEQYF.